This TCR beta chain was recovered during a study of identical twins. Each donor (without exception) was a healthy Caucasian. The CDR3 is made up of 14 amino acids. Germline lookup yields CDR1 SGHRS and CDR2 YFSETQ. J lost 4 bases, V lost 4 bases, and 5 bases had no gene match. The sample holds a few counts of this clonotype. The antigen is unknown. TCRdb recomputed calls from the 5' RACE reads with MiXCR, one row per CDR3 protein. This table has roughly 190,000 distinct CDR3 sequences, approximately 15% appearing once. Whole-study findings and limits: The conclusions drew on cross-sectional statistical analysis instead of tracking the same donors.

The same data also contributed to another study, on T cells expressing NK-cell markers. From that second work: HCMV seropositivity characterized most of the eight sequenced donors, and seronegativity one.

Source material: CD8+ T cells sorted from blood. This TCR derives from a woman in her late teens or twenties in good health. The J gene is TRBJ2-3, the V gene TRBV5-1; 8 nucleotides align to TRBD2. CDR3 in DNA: TGCGCCAGCAGCCCGGGACTAGTTCCAGATACGCAGTATTTT. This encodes CASSPGLVPDTQYF.